This is a list of T cell receptor beta chains from one sample in a study of T cells in Graves' hyperthyroidism and ophthalmopathy. TCRdb reanalysed the multiplex PCR reads using MiXCR and keeps one entry per CDR3 protein. The data contain some 300,000 distinct CDR3 sequences, 10% to 15% of them singletons. The sequencing input was blood. These receptors were taken from a woman between 25 and 40 years old with Graves' hyperthyroidism that later progressed to Graves' ophthalmopathy. The CDR3 runs from the conserved cysteine through the conserved F or W. A D gene is named only where the DNA matches it firmly. A clone size is listed for some rows: how often the clone was seen (once, few, many), or a class if it is expanded.

j_gene | abundance | v_gene | d_gene | CDR3aa | CDR3nt
TRBJ2-7 | NA | TRBV6-2/TRBV6-3 | TRBD1 | CASSDRRTGAYEQYF | TGTGCCAGCAGTGACCGCCGGACAGGAGCCTACGAGCAGTACTTC
TRBJ2-5 | many | TRBV10-3 | NA | CAISASRTGGRETQYF | TGTGCCATCAGTGCCTCCAGGACAGGAGGGAGGGAGACCCAGTACTTC
TRBJ1-1 | many | TRBV28 | NA | CASSPPGGTEAFF | TGTGCCAGCAGCCCACCCGGGGGAACTGAAGCTTTCTTT
TRBJ2-3 | few | TRBV5-1 | TRBD1 | CASSPGTGVVDTQYF | TGCGCCAGCAGCCCCGGGACAGGGGTTGTAGATACGCAGTATTTT
TRBJ2-5 | many | TRBV28 | NA | CASSLGVAGKTQYF | TGTGCCAGCAGCCTGGGGGTAGCTGGGAAGACCCAGTACTTC
TRBJ1-1 | many | TRBV4-1 | NA | CASSRTGRTEAFF | TGCGCCAGCAGCCGCACAGGGAGGACTGAAGCTTTCTTT
TRBJ2-1 | many | TRBV20-1 | NA | CSARASGTSYNEQFF | TGCAGTGCTAGAGCGTCAGGGACCTCCTACAATGAGCAGTTCTTC
TRBJ1-1 | many | TRBV29-1 | NA | CSVLQNTEAFF | TGCAGCGTTTTACAGAACACTGAAGCTTTCTTT
TRBJ1-5 | many | TRBV20-1 | NA | CSARGGGGKPQHF | TGCAGTGCTAGAGGAGGGGGGGGAAAGCCCCAGCATTTT
TRBJ2-7 | many | TRBV5-6 | TRBD2 | CASSRGVAGPSYEQYF | TGTGCCAGCAGCAGAGGGGTAGCGGGACCCTCCTACGAGCAGTACTTC
TRBJ2-5 | NA | TRBV3-1 | TRBD1 | CASSLLIDRGGETQYF | TGTGCCAGCAGCCTCCTAATCGACAGGGGAGGAGAGACCCAGTACTTC
TRBJ1-5 | many | TRBV2 | NA | CASRDDGNQPQHF | TGTGCCAGCAGGGACGACGGCAATCAGCCCCAGCATTTT
TRBJ2-3 | NA | TRBV5-1 | TRBD2 | CASSPGLVFSSNTDTQYF | TGCGCCAGCAGCCCGGGACTAGTTTTTTCGTCCAACACAGATACGCAGTATTTT
TRBJ1-1 | many | TRBV11-1 | NA | CASSLGGRPQMAFF | TGTGCCAGCAGCTTAGGCGGCCGCCCCCAGATGGCTTTCTTT
TRBJ2-7 | NA | TRBV7-9 | NA | CASSFGERVEQYF | TGTGCCAGCAGCTTCGGGGAGCGGGTCGAGCAGTACTTC
TRBJ1-3 | many | TRBV28 | NA | CASSFDSSGNTIYF | TGTGCCAGCAGTTTCGACAGCTCTGGAAACACCATATATTTT
TRBJ1-3 | many | TRBV3-1 | NA | CASSQAPGTTGNTIYF | TGTGCCAGCAGCCAAGCCCCCGGGACAACGGGAAACACCATATATTTT
TRBJ1-5 | many | TRBV3-1 | NA | CASSALPGSNQPQHF | TGTGCCAGCAGCGCACTCCCGGGCAGCAATCAGCCCCAGCATTTT
TRBJ2-5 | many | TRBV29-1 | TRBD2 | CSAGPTSGLQETQYF | TGCAGCGCCGGTCCAACTAGCGGATTACAAGAGACCCAGTACTTC
TRBJ1-2 | many | TRBV4-3 | NA | CASSQETGYGYTF | TGCGCCAGCAGCCAAGAAACCGGATATGGCTACACCTTC
TRBJ2-7 | few | TRBV29-1 | NA | CSVEDLHGTTYEQYF | TGCAGCGTTGAAGATCTTCATGGGACCACCTACGAGCAGTACTTC
TRBJ2-1 | NA | TRBV3-2 | NA | CASSPGTSGPRGSYNEQFF | TGTGCCAGCAGCCCCGGGACTAGCGGGCCCCGAGGGTCCTACAATGAGCAGTTCTTC
TRBJ2-1 | many | TRBV7-6 | NA | CASSLLPEGNEQFF | TGTGCCAGCAGCTTGCTTCCCGAGGGAAATGAGCAGTTCTTC
TRBJ2-6 | NA | TRBV11-1 | NA | CASSTREPSGANVLTF | TGTGCCAGCAGCACCCGGGAGCCCTCTGGGGCCAACGTCCTGACTTTC
TRBJ1-3 | many | TRBV30 | NA | CAWSVRALGGNTIYF | TGTGCCTGGAGTGTACGGGCACTCGGGGGAAACACCATATATTTT
TRBJ2-7 | many | TRBV20-1 | TRBD1 | CSVHRDRDYEQYF | TGCAGTGTCCACCGGGACAGGGACTACGAGCAGTACTTC
TRBJ2-3 | many | TRBV20-1 | NA | CSAQAMGRHLATQYF | TGCAGTGCTCAGGCGATGGGGCGCCACCTAGCTACGCAGTATTTT